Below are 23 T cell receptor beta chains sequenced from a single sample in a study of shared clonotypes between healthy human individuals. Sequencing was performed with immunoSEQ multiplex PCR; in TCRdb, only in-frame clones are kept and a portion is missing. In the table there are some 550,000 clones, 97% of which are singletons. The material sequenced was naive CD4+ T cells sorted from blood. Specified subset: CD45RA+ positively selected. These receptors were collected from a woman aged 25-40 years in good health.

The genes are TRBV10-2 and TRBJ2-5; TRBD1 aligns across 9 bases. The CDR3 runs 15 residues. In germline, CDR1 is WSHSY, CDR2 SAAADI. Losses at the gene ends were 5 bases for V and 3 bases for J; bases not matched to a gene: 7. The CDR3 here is CASSPWTGVEETQYF. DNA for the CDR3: TGCGCCAGCAGTCCTTGGACAGGGGTTGAAGAGACCCAGTACTTC.

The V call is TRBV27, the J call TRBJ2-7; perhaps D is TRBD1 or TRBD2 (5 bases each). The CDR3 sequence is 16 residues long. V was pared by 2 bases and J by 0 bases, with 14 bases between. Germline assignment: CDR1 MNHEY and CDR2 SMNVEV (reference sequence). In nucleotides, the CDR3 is TGTGCCAGCAGTTTAGGGGGAGAACAGTTCTCCTACGAGCAGTACTTC. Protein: CASSLGGEQFSYEQYF.

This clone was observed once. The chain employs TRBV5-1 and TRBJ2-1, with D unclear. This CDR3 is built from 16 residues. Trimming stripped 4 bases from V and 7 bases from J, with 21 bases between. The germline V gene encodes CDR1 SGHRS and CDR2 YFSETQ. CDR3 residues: CASSPRLSSPFNEQFF. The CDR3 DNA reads TGCGCCAGCAGCCCTCGCTTGTCCAGCCCGTTTAATGAGCAGTTCTTC.

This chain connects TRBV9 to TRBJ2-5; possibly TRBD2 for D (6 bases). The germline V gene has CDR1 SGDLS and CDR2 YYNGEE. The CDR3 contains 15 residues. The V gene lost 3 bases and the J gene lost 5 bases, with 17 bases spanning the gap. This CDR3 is CASSAGGSVTETQYF. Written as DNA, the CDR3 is TGTGCCAGCAGCGCCGGGGGATCCGTAACGGAGACCCAGTACTTC.

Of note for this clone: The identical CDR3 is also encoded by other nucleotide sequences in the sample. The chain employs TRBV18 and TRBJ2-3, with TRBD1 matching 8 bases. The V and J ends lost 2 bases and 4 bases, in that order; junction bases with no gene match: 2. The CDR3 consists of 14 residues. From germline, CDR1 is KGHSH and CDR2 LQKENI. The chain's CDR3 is CASSPTGGADTQYF. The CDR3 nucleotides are TGTGCCAGCTCACCAACAGGGGGTGCAGATACGCAGTATTTT. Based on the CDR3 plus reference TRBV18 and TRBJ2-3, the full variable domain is NAGVMQNPRHLVRRRGQEARLRCSPMKGHSHVYWYRQLPEEGLKFMVYLQKENIIDESGMPKERFSAEFPKEGPSILRIQQVVRGDSAAYFCASSPTGGADTQYFGPGTRLTVL.

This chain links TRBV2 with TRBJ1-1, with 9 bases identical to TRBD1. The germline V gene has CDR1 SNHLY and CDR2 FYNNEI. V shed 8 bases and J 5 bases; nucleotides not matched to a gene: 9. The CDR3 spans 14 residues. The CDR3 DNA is TGTGCCAGCCGAACAGGGGGCGCTTTTACTGAAGCTTTCTTT. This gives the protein CASRTGGAFTEAFF.

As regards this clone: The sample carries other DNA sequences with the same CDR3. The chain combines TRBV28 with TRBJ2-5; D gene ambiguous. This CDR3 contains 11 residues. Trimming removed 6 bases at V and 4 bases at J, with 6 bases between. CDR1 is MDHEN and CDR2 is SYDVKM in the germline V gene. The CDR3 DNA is TGTGCCAGCAGCTCAAGAGAGACCCAGTACTTC. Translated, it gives CASSSRETQYF. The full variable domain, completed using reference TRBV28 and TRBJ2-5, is DVKVTQSSRYLVKRTGEKVFLECVQDMDHENMFWYRQDPGLGLRLIYFSYDVKMKEKGDIPEGYSVSREKKERFSLILESASTNQTSMYLCASSSRETQYFGPGTRLLVL.

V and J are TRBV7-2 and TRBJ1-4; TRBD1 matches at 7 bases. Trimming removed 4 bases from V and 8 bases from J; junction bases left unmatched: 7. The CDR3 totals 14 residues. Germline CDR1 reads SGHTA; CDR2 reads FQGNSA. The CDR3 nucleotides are TGTGCCAGCAGCTCGACAGGGAGAGGGGAAAAACTGTTTTTT. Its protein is CASSSTGRGEKLFF.

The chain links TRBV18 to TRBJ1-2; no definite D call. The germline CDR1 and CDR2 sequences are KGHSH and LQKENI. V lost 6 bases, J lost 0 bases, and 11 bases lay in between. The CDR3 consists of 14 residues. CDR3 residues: CASSLSESNYGYTF. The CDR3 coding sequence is TGTGCCAGCTCCCTCTCCGAGTCTAACTATGGCTACACCTTC.

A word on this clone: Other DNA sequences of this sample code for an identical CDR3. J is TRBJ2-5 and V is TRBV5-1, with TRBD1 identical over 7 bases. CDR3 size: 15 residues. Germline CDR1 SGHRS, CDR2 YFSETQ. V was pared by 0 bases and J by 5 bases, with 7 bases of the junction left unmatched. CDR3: CASSLGTGGGETQYF. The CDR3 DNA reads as TGCGCCAGCAGCTTGGGGACAGGAGGCGGCGAGACCCAGTACTTC.

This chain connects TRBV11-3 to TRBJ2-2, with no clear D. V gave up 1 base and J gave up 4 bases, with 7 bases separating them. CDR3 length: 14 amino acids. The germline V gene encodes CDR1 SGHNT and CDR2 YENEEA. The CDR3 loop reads CASSLGVATGELFF. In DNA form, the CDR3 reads TGTGCCAGCAGCTTAGGCGTGGCCACCGGGGAGCTGTTTTTT.

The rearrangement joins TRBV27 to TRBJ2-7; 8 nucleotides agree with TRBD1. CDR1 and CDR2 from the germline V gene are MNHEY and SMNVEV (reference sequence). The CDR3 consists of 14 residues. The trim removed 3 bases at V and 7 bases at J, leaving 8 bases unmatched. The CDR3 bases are TGTGCCAGCAGTTTCCGGGACAGGTTCGGTGAGCAGTACTTC. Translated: CASSFRDRFGEQYF.

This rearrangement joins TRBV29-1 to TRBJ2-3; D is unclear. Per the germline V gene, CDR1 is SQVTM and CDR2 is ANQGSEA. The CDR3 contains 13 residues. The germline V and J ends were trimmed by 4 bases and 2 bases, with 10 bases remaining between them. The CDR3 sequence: CSVVGRLTDTQYF. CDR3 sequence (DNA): TGCAGCGTTGTGGGCCGTCTCACAGATACGCAGTATTTT.

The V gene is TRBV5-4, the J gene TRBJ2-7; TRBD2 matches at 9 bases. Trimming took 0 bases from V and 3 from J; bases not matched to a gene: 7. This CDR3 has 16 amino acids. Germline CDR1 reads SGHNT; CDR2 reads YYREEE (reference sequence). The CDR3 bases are TGTGCCAGCAGCTTGGGTAGCGGGGGTCTACTCTACGAGCAGTACTTC. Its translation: CASSLGSGGLLYEQYF.

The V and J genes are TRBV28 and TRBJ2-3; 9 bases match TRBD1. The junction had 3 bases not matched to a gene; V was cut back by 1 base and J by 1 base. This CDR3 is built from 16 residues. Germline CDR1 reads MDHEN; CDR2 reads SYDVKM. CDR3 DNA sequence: TGTGCCAGCAGTTTATACAGGGGGCAAGGCACAGATACGCAGTATTTT. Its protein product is CASSLYRGQGTDTQYF.

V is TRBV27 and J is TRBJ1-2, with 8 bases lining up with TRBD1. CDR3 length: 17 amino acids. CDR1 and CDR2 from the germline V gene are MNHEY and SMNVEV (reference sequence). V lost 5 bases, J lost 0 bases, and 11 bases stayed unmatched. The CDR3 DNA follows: TGTGCCAGCAGTCGCGACAGGGGAACGGTAACTAACTATGGCTACACCTTC. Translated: CASSRDRGTVTNYGYTF.

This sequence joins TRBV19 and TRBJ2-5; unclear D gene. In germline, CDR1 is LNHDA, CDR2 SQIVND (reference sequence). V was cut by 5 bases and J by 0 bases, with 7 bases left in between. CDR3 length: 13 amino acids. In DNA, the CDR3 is TGTGCCAGTAGTCGACTGCACCAAGAGACCCAGTACTTC. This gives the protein CASSRLHQETQYF. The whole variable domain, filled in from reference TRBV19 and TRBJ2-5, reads DGGITQSPKYLFRKEGQNVTLSCEQNLNHDAMYWYRQDPGQGLRLIYYSQIVNDFQKGDIAEGYSVSREKKESFPLTVTSAQKNPTAFYLCASSRLHQETQYFGPGTRLLVL.

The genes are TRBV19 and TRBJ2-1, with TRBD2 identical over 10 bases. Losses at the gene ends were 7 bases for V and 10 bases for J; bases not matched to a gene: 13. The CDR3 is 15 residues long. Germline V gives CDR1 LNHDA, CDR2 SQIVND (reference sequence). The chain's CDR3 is CASTQGASGRVEQFF. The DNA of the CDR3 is TGTGCCAGTACCCAAGGGGCTAGCGGGAGAGTCGAGCAGTTCTTC.

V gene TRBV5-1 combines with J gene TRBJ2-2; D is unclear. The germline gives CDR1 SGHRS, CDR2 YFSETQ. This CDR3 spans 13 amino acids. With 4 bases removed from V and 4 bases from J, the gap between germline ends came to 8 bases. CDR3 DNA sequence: TGCGCCAGCAGCCCCGTCCTCACCGGGGAGCTGTTTTTT. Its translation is CASSPVLTGELFF.

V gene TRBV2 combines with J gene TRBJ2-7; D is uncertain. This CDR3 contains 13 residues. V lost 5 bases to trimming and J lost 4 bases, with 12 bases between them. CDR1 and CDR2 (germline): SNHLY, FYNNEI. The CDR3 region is CASSMEPLYEQYF. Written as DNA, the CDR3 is TGTGCCAGCAGTATGGAACCTCTTTACGAGCAGTACTTC.

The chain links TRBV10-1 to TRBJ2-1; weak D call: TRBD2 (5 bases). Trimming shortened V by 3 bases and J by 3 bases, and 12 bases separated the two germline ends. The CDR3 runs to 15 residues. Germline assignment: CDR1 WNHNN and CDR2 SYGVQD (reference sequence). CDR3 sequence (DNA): TGCGCCAGCAGTGATGGGGTTGAGGGCTACAATGAGCAGTTCTTC. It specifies CASSDGVEGYNEQFF.

CDR3 sequence: CASSLGPTSDNEQFF. Written as DNA, the CDR3 is TGTGCCAGCAGCTTAGGGCCGACTAGCGACAATGAGCAGTTCTTC. The rearrangement uses TRBV7-2 and TRBJ2-1; 8 bases agree with TRBD2. The germline CDR1 and CDR2 sequences are SGHTA and FQGNSA. The CDR3 covers 15 residues. The V and J ends lost 1 base and 5 bases, in that order; junction bases with no gene match: 4.

The CDR3 DNA is TGTGCCAGTAGTGCCGGGACGGCCGCCCTTAACTATGGCTACACCTTC. This gives the protein CASSAGTAALNYGYTF. The V gene is TRBV19, the J gene TRBJ1-2; D might be TRBD1 (5 bases). The CDR3 spans 16 residues. V gave up 5 bases and J gave up 1 base, with 17 bases separating them. The germline gives CDR1 LNHDA, CDR2 SQIVND (reference sequence).